This T cell receptor (beta chain) was found in a study of PD-1 blockade in classical Hodgkin lymphoma. The ends lost 3 bases at V and 6 bases at J; junction bases unmatched: 7. CDR1 is SGDLS, CDR2 YYNGEE, per germline. The CDR3 contains 15 residues. Time point meaning: newly diagnosed, previously untreated cHL patient sample. Magnetic depletion of unwanted cells isolated CD4+ T cells from thawed PBMCs. Sequencing used immunoSEQ multiplex PCR; TCRdb keeps in-frame clones, though not all of them. This sample carries approximately 35,000 clones, about 89% of them seen once, and the ten largest clones take 0.22%.

Sequencing was performed on CD4+ T cells from blood. The chain joins TRBV9 to TRBJ1-4, with 8 bases lining up with TRBD1. The sequence was obtained from a human donor with classical Hodgkin lymphoma. The CDR3 DNA reads as TGTGCCAGCAGCGGGACAGGGCATGGGTATGAAAAACTGTTTTTT. Protein: CASSGTGHGYEKLFF. Combining the CDR3 with reference TRBV9 and TRBJ1-4 gives the whole variable domain DSGVTQTPKHLITATGQRVTLRCSPRSGDLSVYWYQQSLDQGLQFLIQYYNGEERAKGNILERFSAQQFPDLHSELNLSSLELGDSALYFCASSGTGHGYEKLFFGSGTQLSVL.